The following is a TCR beta chain sequence with its context. Its antigen remains undetermined. Qualities for individual bases were not recorded, and no much larger clone is one base off. Sample time point, as interpreted from the label and publication: blood at routine non-recurrence follow-up after resection. Without any cell sorting, TCR sequencing was performed on whole RNA extracted either from tumor and nontumor lung tissue or from cryopreserved PBMC samples. A patient was chosen for TCR sequencing only when enough RNA was available from at least two tumor regions. These data come from a study of spatial heterogeneity in lung cancer (dated by TCRdb to about 2019). Turning to the overall study: The donors were 65 to 90 patients from the lung TRACERx cohort who had early-stage, untreated non-small cell lung cancer. Both alpha and beta chains were TCR-sequenced in hundreds of tumor regions, fewer than 80 matched nontumor lung samples and 45 to 60 PBMC samples obtained at surgery. The study linked features of the TCR repertoire to counts of nonsynonymous mutations, which were determined by whole-exome sequencing of tumor tissue. Follow-up PBMC samples were sequenced whenever the samples were available, and the median time to follow-up was about 22 months after resection. In the raw uncorrected reads, each unique combination of TCR and UMI appeared on average more than ten times. Beta-chain transcripts were consistently detected in greater numbers than alpha-chain transcripts, which likely reflects a higher abundance of beta-chain transcripts. The study quantitatively compared TCR alpha and beta repertoires across multiple tumor regions, matched nontumor lung and blood in non-small cell lung cancer. General findings and caveats noted by the study authors: Only around 15 patients were included in comparisons of baseline and follow-up blood repertoires. Ubiquitous expanded tumor TCRs were found in blood more often at tumor resection than at routine follow-up. Confirming at a functional level the hypothesis that regional TCRs recognize regional mutations was considered to require additional single-cell paired TCR alpha and beta sequencing.

The library was made by 5' RACE. The instrument was a NextSeq 500. The TCR library protocol attached a unique molecular identifier to each TCR cDNA molecule to allow correction of PCR and sequencing errors. In the source study's methods: TCR identification, UMI-based error correction and CDR3 extraction were performed with Decombinator tools. TCRs above a frequency of 2 per 1,000, corresponding to the top 1% of the tumor frequency distribution, were defined as expanded. Renyi diversity was computed with the R vegan package after each repertoire had been subsampled 100 times to 5,000 TCRs. CDR3 similarity networks were built from amino acid triplet string-kernel similarity, connecting CDR3s with pairwise similarity above 0.82. TCRdb applied fastp at Q25 and MiXCR to the public reads, then kept only in-frame beta chains. Merged by CDR3 protein, the rows form single entries marked with the most common genes and DNA. None of the V and J calls come from the authors' own analysis; TCRdb made them. Counted in this sample were some 120,000 distinct CDR3 sequences; more than 9% of them appeared once. Around 16% of the sample comes from the top ten.

Between the V and J ends, shortened by 5 bases and 0 bases respectively, the junction contains 11 bases. Based on the germline V gene (reference sequence), the CDR1 and CDR2 sequences are LNHNV and YYDKDF. The CDR3 holds 15 amino acids from the cysteine to the phenylalanine. Of all the DNA, just the CDR3 is kept, 45 bases in frame from base 1. The chain was built from TRBV15 and TRBJ1-5; a weak D assignment points to TRBD1 (6 bases agree). The starting material was PBMCs, obtained at follow-up. This TCR derives from a male donor with early-stage non-small cell lung cancer. The DNA reads TGTGCCACCAGCCCAGGACAGTCTAGCAATCAGCCCCAGCATTTT. Translated, it gives CATSPGQSSNQPQHF.